This TCR beta chain was identified in a study of blood T cell repertoires in COVID-19. Study at large: Recovered participants had two consecutive negative NP/OP PCR tests, healthcare professional clearance, or symptom resolution. Sources were T cells, B-cell-depleted T cells, or PBMCs; the material itself was cDNA or gDNA.

Trimming left V 4 bases short and J 1 base short, with 11 bases between. Germline V gene sequence: CDR1 SQVTM, CDR2 ANQGSEA. The CDR3 covers 13 residues. Participants were aged about 18 to 90 years from approximately 23 US areas. Authors' processing steps: Estimation of nucleated cell counts relied on the amplification of reference gene primers. Sequencing used immunoSEQ multiplex PCR; TCRdb keeps in-frame clones, though not all of them. From that table come the V and J calls and clone size; the DNA was used to work out D and trimming. This table holds under 400,000 clones, 87% found once. Input material: PBMCs or T cells enriched from blood (not recorded which). This receptor was obtained from a man aged 40-50 years in a cohort exposed to, infected with or recovered from COVID-19 (not recorded which). This rearrangement joins TRBV29-1 to TRBJ2-7, with D perhaps matching TRBD2 (5 bases). The CDR3 bases are TGCAGCGTTGTATCCGGGATATCCTACGAGCAGTACTTC. Its translation: CSVVSGISYEQYF.